The 6 T cell receptor beta chains below all came from one sample that was sequenced in a study of long-term antiretroviral therapy in people with HIV. Assay version v3.0 of immunoSEQ was used, and it was run at survey level. TCRdb's copy holds only in-frame clones and misses some; the assay was immunoSEQ multiplex PCR. The sample holds about 33,000 clones, about 74% seen once. Source: unsorted PBMCs, taken 2 years after starting antiretroviral therapy. Source of these receptors: a woman between 45 and 60 years old with HIV.

This chain joins TRBV11-2 and TRBJ1-6, with 11 bases matching TRBD1. V lost 1 base, J lost 10 bases, and 3 bases stayed unmatched. CDR3 length: 15 amino acids. CDR1 SGHAT and CDR2 FQNNGV come from the germline V gene. CDR3 sequence: CASSLGGDRGSPLHF. As DNA, the CDR3 is TGTGCCAGCAGCTTAGGGGGGGACAGGGGGTCACCCCTCCACTTT.

This chain joins TRBV18 and TRBJ1-2, with D possibly TRBD1 on 6 matching bases. The V gene's germline CDR1 is KGHSH and CDR2 LQKENI. Deletions cut 2 bases from V and 0 bases from J, with 22 bases between. The CDR3 totals 19 residues. The CDR3, as DNA: TGTGCCAGCTCACCAAGGGAGTACAGGGTTGGTCTCCCTAACTATGGCTACACCTTC. Protein: CASSPREYRVGLPNYGYTF.

The CDR3 region has the DNA TGTGCCAGCAGCTTAATCCGAGGACAGGGCCAAGAGACCCAGTACTTC. This sequence encodes CASSLIRGQGQETQYF. The chain couples TRBV7-7 to TRBJ2-5, with 8 bases matching TRBD1. The CDR3 runs 16 residues. Per germline, CDR1 SSHAT and CDR2 FNYEAQ (reference sequence). V lost 2 bases to trimming and J lost 1 base; unmatched junction nucleotides: 6.

The genes are TRBV27 and TRBJ2-3; TRBD2 matches at 14 bases. With 7 bases clipped from V and 6 bases from J, the junction kept 9 bases outside the gene matches. Germline V gene lookup returns CDR1 MNHEY and CDR2 SMNVEV (reference sequence). The CDR3 length is 16 residues. Written as DNA, the CDR3 is TGTGCCAGCAAAGCGACTAGCGGGGGGGCTTGGGATACGCAGTATTTT. As protein: CASKATSGGAWDTQYF.

The chain has TRBV5-1 and TRBJ2-3; D uncertain. The CDR3 runs to 13 residues. CDR1 is SGHRS, CDR2 YFSETQ, per germline. Trimming took 4 bases from V and 1 from J, leaving 7 bases between them. CDR3 sequence: CASSREGTDTQYF. The CDR3 DNA sequence: TGCGCCAGCAGCAGGGAAGGCACAGATACGCAGTATTTT. Full variable domain (missing parts from reference TRBV5-1 and TRBJ2-3): KAGVTQTPRYLIKTRGQQVTLSCSPISGHRSVSWYQQTPGQGLQFLFEYFSETQRNKGNFPGRFSGRQFSNSRSEMNVSTLELGDSALYLCASSREGTDTQYFGPGTRLTVL.

This clone occurred once. V is TRBV27 and J is TRBJ2-4; TRBD2 aligns across 8 bases. The CDR3 covers 14 residues. Germline V lookup: CDR1 MNHEY, CDR2 SMNVEV (reference sequence). J gave up 6 bases and V 8 bases, and 9 bases lay outside the gene matches. CDR3 in amino acids: CASRMGAGGNIQYF. Here the CDR3 DNA reads TGTGCCAGCCGCATGGGGGCGGGGGGAAACATTCAGTACTTC.